Presented here are 27 T cell receptor beta chains from one specimen sequenced in a study of cytomegalovirus exposure and HLA in healthy donors (dated by TCRdb to 2015 to 2018). The library came from the immunoSEQ multiplex PCR assay. For the multiplex PCR, a mixture combining 60 forward primers for TCR Vbeta segments and 13 reverse primers for TCR Jbeta segments was used. TCRdb took over this immuneACCESS table, retaining in-frame rearrangements with V and J assigned. Such tables are incomplete; in checked studies, under half of the missing clones stem from an unresolved V gene, and the remainder is unexplained. The table for this sample lists 120,000 to 150,000 clones; roughly 80% of them were counted only once. The ten top clones hold approximately 1.6% of the sample. Sequences were obtained from PBMCs. The source of these receptors is a woman between 35 and 50 years old in good health and CMV-seronegative.

This chain uses TRBV13 with TRBJ1-1, with TRBD1 matching over 12 bases. The germline CDR1 and CDR2 sequences are PRHDT and FYEKMQ (reference sequence). The CDR3 has 16 amino acids. After removal of 6 bases from V and 4 bases from J, the junction contained 9 bases not matched to a gene. The CDR3 region has the DNA TGTGCCAGCAGTCCCGGCCCGGGACAGGGGGCCACTGAAGCTTTCTTT. Encoded protein: CASSPGPGQGATEAFF.

This clone is a singleton in its sample. The rearrangement uses TRBV21-1 and TRBJ2-3; the D call in the table, TRBD1, was not verified against the DNA. TRBV21-1 is annotated as a pseudogene. The CDR3 loop spans 17 amino acids. The CDR3 sequence: CASSKEGRQPSTDTQYF. The CDR3 DNA sequence: TGTGCCAGCAGCAAAGAGGGCCGACAGCCGAGCACAGATACGCAGTATTTT.

V gene TRBV6-6 combines with J gene TRBJ2-5, with D perhaps matching TRBD2 (6 bases). Germline lookup yields CDR1 MNHNY and CDR2 SVGAGI (reference sequence). V was pared by 1 base and J by 4 bases, with 7 bases between. This CDR3 is built from 13 residues. The CDR3 region is CASSYFGGETQYF. The CDR3 coding sequence is TGTGCCAGCAGTTACTTCGGGGGAGAGACCCAGTACTTC.

CDR3 DNA sequence: TGTGCCAGCTGGCCTCGGGACAGGGGGAACACTGAAGCTTTCTTT. Translating gives CASWPRDRGNTEAFF. This chain links TRBV6-5 with TRBJ1-1, with 10 bases aligning to TRBD1. Losses at the gene ends were 8 bases for V and 1 base for J; bases not matched to a gene: 7. The CDR3 has 15 residues. Germline CDR1 reads MNHEY; CDR2 reads SVGAGI.

The chain is built from TRBV5-8 and TRBJ2-5; 9 nucleotides align to TRBD1. The DNA end is more similar to TRBJ2-7, so the J call may be wrong. The germline CDR1 and CDR2 sequences are SGHTS and YDEGEE. The CDR3 is made up of 14 amino acids. CDR3 in amino acids: CASSLEQGAVEQYF. In DNA form, the CDR3 reads TGTGCCAGCAGCTTGGAACAGGGGGCGGTCGAGCAGTACTTC.

The genes are TRBV5-1 and TRBJ1-2, with D perhaps TRBD1 (5 bases). V was clipped by 6 bases and J by 3 bases, with 12 bases between them. The length of the CDR3 is 13 residues. Germline CDR1 SGHRS, CDR2 YFSETQ. CDR3: CASTPAGDYGYTF. CDR3 DNA: TGCGCCAGCACCCCGGCGGGGGACTATGGCTACACCTTC.

The chain recombines TRBV15 with TRBJ2-1, with TRBD2 identical over 11 bases. The CDR3 runs 17 residues. Germline CDR1 reads LNHNV; CDR2 reads YYDKDF (reference sequence). Trimming removed 1 base from V and 4 bases from J; junction bases left unmatched: 6. In DNA, the CDR3 is TGTGCCACCAGCAGAGGACCGGGACTAGCGGCTTACAATGAGCAGTTCTTC. Protein product: CATSRGPGLAAYNEQFF. The full variable domain, completed using reference TRBV15 and TRBJ2-1, is DAMVIQNPRYQVTQFGKPVTLSCSQTLNHNVMYWYQQKSSQAPKLLFHYYDKDFNNEADTPDNFQSRRPNTSFCFLDIRSPGLGDTAMYLCATSRGPGLAAYNEQFFGPGTRLTVL.

Concerning this clone: Different DNA sequences within this sample yield the same CDR3. The V and J genes are TRBV18 and TRBJ2-3, with D possibly being TRBD1 (5 bases). The CDR3 loop spans 16 amino acids. Trimming removed 2 bases from V and 1 base from J, with 13 bases in between. Germline-derived CDR1 and CDR2 are KGHSH and LQKENI. The CDR3 sequence: CASSPVGGRGTDTQYF. The CDR3 DNA reads TGTGCCAGCTCACCAGTGGGCGGCAGGGGCACAGATACGCAGTATTTT.

The chain has TRBV4-1 and TRBJ1-2; D might be TRBD1 (6 bases). Germline loops: CDR1 MGHRA, CDR2 YSYEKL. This CDR3 spans 17 amino acids. The germline V and J ends were trimmed by 1 base and 1 base, with 16 bases remaining between them. The CDR3 DNA is TGCGCCAGCAGCCAAGGGTTAACACAGGGCATTAACTATGGCTACACCTTC. This encodes CASSQGLTQGINYGYTF.

This clone was found a few times. The gene calls are TRBV27 and TRBJ1-1, with TRBD1 matching over 10 bases. The CDR3 runs 12 residues. V gave up 11 bases and J gave up 4 bases; unmatched junction bases: 4. CDR1 and CDR2 (germline): MNHEY, SMNVEV (reference sequence). The CDR3 nucleotides are TGTGCCTCAAGGACAGGGGGCACTGAAGCTTTCTTT. The encoded protein is CASRTGGTEAFF.

This clone was detected a few times. J is TRBJ1-1 and V is TRBV6-5; D is unclear. Looked up from germline, CDR1 is MNHEY and CDR2 is SVGAGI. The CDR3 consists of 13 residues. V was shortened by 6 bases and J by 5 bases, with 13 bases between the two germline ends. The CDR3 protein is CASRPMRETEAFF. The CDR3, as DNA: TGTGCCAGCAGACCCATGAGGGAGACTGAAGCTTTCTTT.

The rearrangement uses TRBV5-4 and TRBJ2-5; the D gene is possibly TRBD1 (5 bases). The DNA matches TRBJ2-7 better at its end, which makes the J call doubtful. Germline loops: CDR1 SGHNT, CDR2 YYREEE (reference sequence). The CDR3 contains 12 residues. The CDR3 is CASSLVGAEQYF. The CDR3 DNA is TGTGCCAGCAGCTTGGTAGGGGCCGAGCAGTACTTC.

The chain couples TRBV6-5 to TRBJ1-6; 7 bases match TRBD1. Trimming cost V 6 bases and J 8 bases; bases outside gene matches: 7. This CDR3 contains 14 residues. Germline V gene data show CDR1 as MNHEY and CDR2 as SVGAGI. The CDR3 loop is CASSLGQLDSPLHF. The CDR3 DNA reads TGTGCCAGCAGCTTGGGACAGTTAGATTCACCCCTCCACTTT.

The chain carries TRBV27 and TRBJ1-5; the D is unclear. CDR3 length: 15 residues. V was pared by 6 bases and J by 0 bases, with 12 bases between. Germline CDR1 reads MNHEY; CDR2 reads SMNVEV (reference sequence). CDR3 region: CASSPGIYSNQPQHF. The CDR3 DNA reads TGTGCCAGCAGCCCGGGAATATATAGCAATCAGCCCCAGCATTTT.

The chain carries TRBV7-9 and TRBJ2-1, with D possibly being TRBD2 (6 bases). The germline V and J ends were trimmed by 1 base and 6 bases, with 13 bases remaining between them. From germline, CDR1 is SEHNR and CDR2 FQNEAQ (reference sequence). This CDR3 comprises 15 residues. CDR3 DNA: TGTGCCAGCAGCTTAGGAGGGGCGGGGATCAATGAGCAGTTCTTC. It yields the protein CASSLGGAGINEQFF.

As regards this clone: One end of the junction does not line up with germline, which may come from a read error. The V call is TRBV6-5, the J call TRBJ1-3; D unclear. The CDR3 is 14 amino acids. Germline CDR1 reads MNHEY; CDR2 reads SVGAGI. The CDR3 nucleotides are TGTGTCAGCAGTCGCAGGAACTCTGGAAACACCATATATTTT. It yields the protein CVSSRRNSGNTIYF.

The chain couples TRBV6-1 to TRBJ1-2, with D possibly TRBD1 on 6 matching bases. Per germline, CDR1 MNHNS and CDR2 SASEGT. The CDR3 contains 14 residues. Trimming took 2 bases from V and 3 from J, leaving 10 bases between them. This CDR3 is CASSETGGYYGYTF. In DNA form, the CDR3 reads TGTGCCAGCAGTGAAACGGGGGGCTACTATGGCTACACCTTC.

The chain carries TRBV27 and TRBJ2-7; 8 nucleotides line up with TRBD2. Per germline, CDR1 MNHEY and CDR2 SMNVEV (reference sequence). The V gene end was trimmed by 4 bases and the J gene end by 3 bases; junction bases not matched to a gene: 5. The length of the CDR3 is 14 residues. CDR3 nucleotides: TGTGCCAGCAGTTGGGGGGGGACTAGCTACGAGCAGTACTTC. The encoded protein is CASSWGGTSYEQYF.

V is TRBV10-2 and J is TRBJ2-3; 8 positions agree with TRBD1. The CDR3 runs 14 residues. Unmatched junction bases numbered 3, after V lost 6 bases and J lost 1 base. CDR1 is WSHSY, CDR2 SAAADI, per germline. The CDR3 loop reads CASRVTGGTDTQYF. CDR3 DNA sequence: TGCGCCAGCAGAGTGACAGGGGGCACAGATACGCAGTATTTT.

This clone was seen a handful of times. This chain connects TRBV28 to TRBJ2-1; 10 bases map to TRBD2. The CDR3 totals 13 residues. V shed 5 bases and J 9 bases; nucleotides not matched to a gene: 4. Germline V lookup: CDR1 MDHEN, CDR2 SYDVKM. DNA for the CDR3: TGTGCCAGCAGTCTAGCGGGGGTCGTTGAGCAGTTCTTC. Amino acid sequence: CASSLAGVVEQFF.

The CDR3 coding sequence is TGCGCCAGCAGCCAAGAGGGTAGGCGGCAAGAGACCCAGTACTTC. Translated, it gives CASSQEGRRQETQYF. The V gene is TRBV4-1, the J gene TRBJ2-5; D remains unclear. Germline V gives CDR1 MGHRA, CDR2 YSYEKL. V lost 0 bases, J lost 2 bases, and 10 bases lay in between. The CDR3 loop spans 15 amino acids.

This clone was seen more than once but under ten times. This rearrangement joins TRBV29-1 to TRBJ1-1, with D possibly being TRBD1 (5 bases). Per the germline V gene, CDR1 is SQVTM and CDR2 is ANQGSEA. V lost 4 bases to trimming and J lost 1 base, with 10 bases between them. The CDR3 sequence is 13 residues long. The CDR3 DNA is TGCAGCGTTGTCGAACAGGCGAACACTGAAGCTTTCTTT. Residues: CSVVEQANTEAFF.

This chain's CDR3 is CASSLQQGKEKLFF. The CDR3 DNA sequence: TGTGCCAGCAGCTTACAACAGGGCAAGGAAAAACTGTTTTTT. This rearrangement joins TRBV7-2 to TRBJ1-4; the D gene is possibly TRBD1 (6 bases). Per germline, CDR1 SGHTA and CDR2 FQGNSA. The CDR3 loop spans 14 amino acids. V was cut by 2 bases and J by 8 bases, with 12 bases left in between. Variable domain in full (rest from reference TRBV7-2 and TRBJ1-4): GAGVSQSPSNKVTEKGKDVELRCDPISGHTALYWYRQSLGQGLEFLIYFQGNSAPDKSGLPSDRFSAERTGGSVSTLTIQRTQQEDSAVYLCASSLQQGKEKLFFGSGTQLSVL.

The V call is TRBV5-1, the J call TRBJ2-5, with a weak D call TRBD1 (5 bases). The CDR3 covers 13 residues. Germline assignment: CDR1 SGHRS and CDR2 YFSETQ. V lost 0 bases and J lost 5, with 8 bases in between. CDR3 sequence: CASSLAGYETQYF. CDR3 DNA: TGCGCCAGCAGCTTGGCAGGGTACGAGACCCAGTACTTC. Complete variable domain (other parts from reference TRBV5-1 and TRBJ2-5): KAGVTQTPRYLIKTRGQQVTLSCSPISGHRSVSWYQQTPGQGLQFLFEYFSETQRNKGNFPGRFSGRQFSNSRSEMNVSTLELGDSALYLCASSLAGYETQYFGPGTRLLVL.

The gene calls are TRBV7-2 and TRBJ1-4; perhaps TRBD1 as D (5 bases). This CDR3 is built from 15 residues. The germline V and J ends were trimmed by 3 bases and 10 bases, with 18 bases remaining between them. Germline V gives CDR1 SGHTA, CDR2 FQGNSA. The CDR3 nucleotides are TGTGCCAGCAGCTTTGGGACCGGGATGGGAGGAAAACTGTTTTTT. This gives the protein CASSFGTGMGGKLFF.

This clone came up a few times. CDR3 region: CASSGGRGYEQYF. The CDR3, as DNA: TGTGCCAGCAGCGGGGGAAGGGGGTACGAGCAGTACTTC. The chain recombines TRBV5-6 with TRBJ2-7, with D tentatively TRBD1 (6 bases). The V end was cut by 4 bases, the J end by 4 bases, with 12 bases between. CDR3 length: 13 amino acids. Germline CDR1 reads SGHDT; CDR2 reads YYEEEE.

The genes are TRBV30 and TRBJ1-1, with D possibly TRBD1 on 5 matching bases. Germline CDR1 reads GTSNPN; CDR2 reads SVGIG (reference sequence). With 1 base removed from V and 11 bases from J, the gap between germline ends came to 17 bases. The CDR3 is 13 residues long. The CDR3 DNA sequence: TGTGCCTGGAGTGGCGGAGTTGAGCACAGGGCTTTCTTT. Protein sequence: CAWSGGVEHRAFF. The full variable domain, rest sourced from reference TRBV30 and TRBJ1-1, is SQTIHQWPATLVQPVGSPLSLECTVEGTSNPNLYWYRQAAGRGLQLLFYSVGIGQISSEVPQNLSASRPQDRQFILSSKKLLLSDSGFYLCAWSGGVEHRAFFGQGTRLTVV.